These T cell receptor beta chains were read from a single sample in a study of cytomegalovirus exposure and HLA in healthy donors. Sequenced by immunoSEQ multiplex PCR; TCRdb stores in-frame clones only, minus some. The sample gives some 95,000 clones, under 85% of which show up once; roughly 3.9% is in the top ten. Material for sequencing was PBMCs. These TCRs come from a woman aged 40-49 years in good health and CMV-seropositive. Each CDR3 is given with its conserved first and last residue. The order of the fields is D gene, V gene, J gene, clone size, CDR3 protein, CDR3 DNA. The D gene is left open where the match is weak. Only part of the rows carry a size: once, few, many, or a class if the clone is expanded.

-	TRBV30	TRBJ1-4	-	CAWTDINEKLFF	TGTGCCTGGACGGACATTAATGAAAAACTGTTTTTT
TRBD1	TRBV5-1	TRBJ2-1	-	CASSLWTGGNEQFF	TGCGCCAGCAGCTTGTGGACAGGGGGAAATGAGCAGTTCTTC
TRBD1	TRBV7-2	TRBJ1-5	-	CASSLMSAGGQPQHF	TGTGCCAGCAGCTTAATGTCGGCAGGGGGTCAGCCCCAGCATTTT
-	TRBV19	TRBJ2-1	-	CASSMLAALRVVNNEQFF	TGTGCCAGTAGCATGTTAGCGGCCCTGCGTGTGGTTAACAATGAGCAGTTCTTC
TRBD1	TRBV6-5	TRBJ1-2	-	CASSPLQGAPRGYTF	TGTGCCAGCAGTCCTCTACAGGGGGCGCCTCGTGGCTACACCTTC
-	TRBV7-8	TRBJ2-2	-	CASSWGGGTGELFF	TGTGCCAGCAGCTGGGGGGGCGGCACCGGGGAGCTGTTTTTT
-	TRBV7-2	TRBJ2-7	-	CASSFRDKVYEQYF	TGTGCCAGCAGCTTCCGGGACAAAGTCTACGAGCAGTACTTC
-	TRBV7-2	TRBJ1-5	medium-sized	CASSLDWASNQPQHF	TGTGCCAGCAGCTTAGACTGGGCTAGCAATCAGCCCCAGCATTTT
-	TRBV5-6	TRBJ2-1	-	CASSLGARDEQFF	TGTGCCAGCAGCTTGGGAGCCCGAGATGAGCAGTTCTTC
TRBD2	TRBV9	TRBJ2-1	-	CASSTGLAGAYEQFF	TGTGCCAGCAGCACGGGACTAGCGGGAGCTTATGAGCAGTTCTTC
TRBD1	TRBV30	TRBJ2-5	-	CAWSSFGTGRIQETQYF	TGTGCCTGGAGTAGTTTTGGGACAGGGCGTATCCAAGAGACCCAGTACTTC
TRBD1	TRBV6-1	TRBJ2-7	once	CASMSQGDSYEQYF	TGTGCCAGCATGTCACAGGGGGACTCCTACGAGCAGTACTTC
TRBD2	TRBV7-9	TRBJ2-7	-	CASTGRDSRYAYEQYF	TGTGCCAGCACTGGGAGGGACTCCCGCTACGCCTACGAGCAGTACTTC
TRBD1	TRBV5-1	TRBJ1-4	-	CASSLQGAYEKLFF	TGCGCCAGCAGCCTACAGGGGGCTTATGAAAAACTGTTTTTT
TRBD2	TRBV30	TRBJ2-7	-	CAWDMGLAGVSEQYF	TGTGCCTGGGACATGGGACTAGCGGGAGTCAGCGAGCAGTACTTC
TRBD1	TRBV4-2	TRBJ1-5	-	CASSQDRGGQPQHF	TGTGCCAGCAGCCAGGACAGGGGTGGCCAGCCCCAGCATTTT
-	TRBV28	TRBJ2-1	-	CASSYQTRSYNEQFF	TGTGCCAGCAGTTACCAAACCAGATCCTACAATGAGCAGTTCTTC
TRBD2	TRBV7-9	TRBJ2-7	-	CASSATSGSYEQYF	TGTGCCAGCAGCGCGACTAGCGGGAGCTACGAGCAGTACTTC
TRBD2	TRBV7-8	TRBJ2-2	few	CASSLGTSGNTGELFF	TGTGCCAGCAGCTTAGGGACTAGCGGGAACACCGGGGAGCTGTTTTTT
TRBD1	TRBV29-1	TRBJ1-1	few	CSVITGGVGAFF	TGCAGCGTAATCACAGGGGGCGTAGGCGCTTTCTTT
-	TRBV21-1	TRBJ1-1	-	CASSIYRGWGDTEAFF	TGTGCCAGCAGCATATACAGGGGATGGGGAGACACTGAAGCTTTCTTT
TRBD1	TRBV19	TRBJ1-2	-	CASRAGQGGGYTF	TGTGCCAGTAGGGCCGGACAGGGGGGAGGCTACACCTTC
TRBD2	TRBV9	TRBJ2-1	-	CASSVGAGGMYEQFF	TGTGCCAGCAGCGTAGGTGCGGGAGGGATGTATGAGCAGTTCTTC
TRBD1	TRBV2	TRBJ2-7	-	CASNRDRGSHEQYF	TGTGCCAGCAACCGGGACAGGGGGTCTCACGAGCAGTACTTC
TRBD2	TRBV6-1	TRBJ2-7	-	CASTERLAGAGEQYF	TGTGCCAGCACCGAAAGACTAGCGGGAGCGGGAGAGCAGTACTTC